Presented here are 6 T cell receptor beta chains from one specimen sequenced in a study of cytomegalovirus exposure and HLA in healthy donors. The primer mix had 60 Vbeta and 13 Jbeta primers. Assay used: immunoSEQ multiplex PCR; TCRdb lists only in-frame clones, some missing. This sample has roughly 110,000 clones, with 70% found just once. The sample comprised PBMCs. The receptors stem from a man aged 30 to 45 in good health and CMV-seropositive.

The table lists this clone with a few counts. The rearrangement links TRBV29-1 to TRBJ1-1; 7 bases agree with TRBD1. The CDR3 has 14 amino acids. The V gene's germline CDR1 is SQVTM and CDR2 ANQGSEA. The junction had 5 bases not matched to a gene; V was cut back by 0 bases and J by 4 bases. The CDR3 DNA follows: TGCAGCGTTGAAGATTGGCAGGGGGGCACTGAAGCTTTCTTT. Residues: CSVEDWQGGTEAFF.

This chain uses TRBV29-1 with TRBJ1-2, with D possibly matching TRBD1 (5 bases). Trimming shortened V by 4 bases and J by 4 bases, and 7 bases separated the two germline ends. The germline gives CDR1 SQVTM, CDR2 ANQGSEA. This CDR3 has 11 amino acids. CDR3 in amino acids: CSVGQIYGYTF. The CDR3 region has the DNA TGCAGCGTTGGACAGATCTATGGCTACACCTTC. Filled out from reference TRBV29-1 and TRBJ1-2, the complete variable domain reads SAVISQKPSRDICQRGTSLTIQCQVDSQVTMMFWYRQQPGQSLTLIATANQGSEATYESGFVIDKFPISRPNLTFSTLTVSNMSPEDSSIYLCSVGQIYGYTFGSGTRLTVV.

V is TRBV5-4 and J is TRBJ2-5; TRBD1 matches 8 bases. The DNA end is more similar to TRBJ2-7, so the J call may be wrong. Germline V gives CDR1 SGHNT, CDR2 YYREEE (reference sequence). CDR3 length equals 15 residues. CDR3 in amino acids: CASSPDRASSYEQYF. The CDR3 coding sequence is TGTGCCAGCAGCCCGGACAGGGCGTCCTCCTACGAGCAGTACTTC.

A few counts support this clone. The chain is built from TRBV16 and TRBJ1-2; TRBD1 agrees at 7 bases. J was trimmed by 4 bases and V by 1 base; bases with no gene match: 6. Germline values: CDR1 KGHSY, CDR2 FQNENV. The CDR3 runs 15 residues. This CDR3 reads CASSQWRGQIYGYTF. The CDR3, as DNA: TGTGCCAGCAGCCAATGGAGGGGACAGATCTATGGCTACACCTTC. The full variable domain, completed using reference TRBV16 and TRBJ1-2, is GEEVAQTPKHLVRGEGQKAKLYCAPIKGHSYVFWYQQVLKNEFKFLISFQNENVFDETGMPKERFSAKCLPNSPCSLEIQATKLEDSAVYFCASSQWRGQIYGYTFGSGTRLTVV.

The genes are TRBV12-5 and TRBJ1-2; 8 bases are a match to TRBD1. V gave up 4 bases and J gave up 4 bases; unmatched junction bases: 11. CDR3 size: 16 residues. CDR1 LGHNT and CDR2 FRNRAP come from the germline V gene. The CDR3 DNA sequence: TGTGCTAGTGGTTCGCCGAGGACAGGGCCCCGCTATGGCTACACCTTC. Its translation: CASGSPRTGPRYGYTF.

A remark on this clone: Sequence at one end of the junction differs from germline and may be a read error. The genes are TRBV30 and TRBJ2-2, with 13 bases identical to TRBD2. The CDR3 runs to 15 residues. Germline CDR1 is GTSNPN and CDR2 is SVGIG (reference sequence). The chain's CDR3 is CAWTSGGGRTGELFF. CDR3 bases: TGTGCTTGGACTAGCGGGGGAGGGAGGACCGGGGAGCTGTTTTTT.